This T cell receptor (beta chain) was identified in a study of T cells in Graves' hyperthyroidism and ophthalmopathy. Amplified regions were TCR beta CDR3 sequences from RNA transcripts. Primed by the HTBI set, a first-round RT-PCR was run on the TCR CDR3. TCRdb independently ran MiXCR on the multiplex PCR reads; one entry per CDR3 protein. The repertoire holds about 340,000 distinct CDR3 sequences, around 20% seen once, with around 45% in the top ten. General study points: Blood held most thyroid clonotypes expanded above 0.001 frequency. Stable hyperthyroidism and ophthalmopathy were separated using 13 V-J signatures.

V lost 4 bases and J 1 base, leaving 14 bases between the germline ends. The CDR3 totals 16 residues. CDR1 LNHDA and CDR2 SQIVND come from the germline V gene (reference sequence). Any patient presenting with uncontrolled infection, other autoimmune disease, pregnancy or lactation was left out. Based on clinical symptoms, serum thyroxine and TRAb, thyroid ultrasound and orbital computed tomography, diagnoses were reached. This clonotype was recorded many times. Its antigen remains unidentified. The clonotype was recovered from a woman between 45 and 65 years old with Graves' hyperthyroidism. This rearrangement joins TRBV19 to TRBJ1-5, with D possibly being TRBD1 (5 bases). Specimen: blood. CDR3 sequence (DNA): TGTGCCAGTAGTAAAACCGGGACGGTAAGCAATCAGCCCCAGCATTTT. Translation gives CASSKTGTVSNQPQHF.